This TCR beta chain derives from a study of shared clonotypes between healthy human individuals. V dropped 8 bases and J dropped 8 bases, with 21 bases sitting between them. Germline V gene data show CDR1 as MDHEN and CDR2 as SYDVKM. The CDR3 totals 14 residues. Using immunoSEQ multiplex PCR, the repertoire was profiled, and TCRdb retains in-frame clones only, with some absent. The profile shows 1,400,000 or so clones, approximately 98.5% of them singletons. Source material: naive CD4+ T cells sorted from blood. Subset in this sample: CD45RA+ positively selected. This clonotype was sampled from a young man in good health. J is TRBJ1-2 and V is TRBV28; no definite D call. CDR3 coding DNA: TGTGCCAGCGGACCCAGAGACTATCGGGGAGGCTACACCTTC. This sequence encodes CASGPRDYRGGYTF.